These 32 T cell receptor beta chains share one sample of origin, sequenced in a study of T cells after yellow fever vaccination. TCRdb analysed the 5' RACE reads with MiXCR anew, one entry per CDR3 protein. The sample consists of 110,000 or so distinct CDR3 sequences, around 6.7% of them appearing once. The sample in question was CD4+ T cells sorted from PBMCs, obtained around 45 days after the first yellow fever vaccination. The receptors were sampled from a man between 18 and 29 years old who received the YFV17D yellow fever vaccine.

This clonotype has a count of ten or more. The genes are TRBV12-3 or TRBV12-4 and TRBJ2-1; no reliable D call. Trimming removed 6 bases from V and 0 bases from J, with 12 bases in between. There are 15 residues in the CDR3. In nucleotides, the CDR3 is TGTGCCAGCAGGTCCCCAGGAAGCTCCTACAATGAGCAGTTCTTC. It yields the protein CASRSPGSSYNEQFF.

This clonotype has ten or more counts. The chain joins TRBV7-2 to TRBJ1-3, with 8 bases aligning to TRBD1. Trimming at V came to 8 bases and at J to 4 bases, leaving 10 bases not matched to a gene. CDR1 and CDR2 (germline): SGHTA, FQGNSA. The CDR3 spans 15 residues. The CDR3: CASASTGAVGNTIYF. Here the CDR3 DNA reads TGTGCCAGCGCCTCGACAGGGGCGGTCGGAAACACCATATATTTT. Full variable domain (outside the CDR3, taken from reference TRBV7-2 and TRBJ1-3): GAGVSQSPSNKVTEKGKDVELRCDPISGHTALYWYRQSLGQGLEFLIYFQGNSAPDKSGLPSDRFSAERTGGSVSTLTIQRTQQEDSAVYLCASASTGAVGNTIYFGEGSWLTVV.

This clonotype came up many times. CDR3 loop: CSASGGALDTQYF. CDR3 nucleotide sequence: TGCAGTGCTAGCGGGGGGGCGTTAGATACGCAGTATTTT. The gene calls are TRBV20-1 and TRBJ2-3; TRBD2 aligns across 8 bases. V lost 3 bases, J lost 5 bases, and 4 bases stayed unmatched. Germline loops: CDR1 DFQATT, CDR2 SNEGSKA (reference sequence). The CDR3 contains 13 residues.

This clonotype showed up just a few times. The genes are TRBV11-2 and TRBJ2-6; D is perhaps TRBD1 or TRBD2 (5 bases each). Germline loops: CDR1 SGHAT, CDR2 FQNNGV. The ends were cut back, 4 bases at V and 0 bases at J, with 19 bases in the middle. This CDR3 comprises 19 residues. The DNA of the CDR3 is TGTGCCAGCAGCTCCGCCGGGACGCAGGACCTCTCTGGGGCCAACGTCCTGACTTTC. Protein product: CASSSAGTQDLSGANVLTF.

This clonotype was picked up many times. This chain links TRBV20-1 with TRBJ1-1; D gene uncertain. The germline V gene has CDR1 DFQATT and CDR2 SNEGSKA (reference sequence). This CDR3 is 14 amino acids long. Deletions cut 0 bases from V and 1 base from J, with 9 bases between. The CDR3, as DNA: TGCAGTGCTAGAGATCCACGCCGGAACACTGAAGCTTTCTTT. Residues: CSARDPRRNTEAFF.

Many counts were recorded for this clonotype. CDR3 loop: CASSQEGSWQGRSNEINSPLHF. DNA for the CDR3: TGCGCCAGCAGCCAAGAAGGGAGTTGGCAGGGGAGATCTAATGAAATTAATTCACCCCTCCACTTT. V gene TRBV4-1 combines with J gene TRBJ1-6; D may be TRBD1 (6 bases). Trimming removed 0 bases at V and 6 bases at J, with 30 bases between. Germline V lookup: CDR1 MGHRA, CDR2 YSYEKL. The CDR3 is 22 amino acids.

This clonotype occurred many times. This chain uses TRBV6-2 or TRBV6-3 with TRBJ2-2; D is undetermined. Deletions cut 1 base from V and 3 bases from J, with 12 bases between. CDR1 MNHEY and CDR2 SVGEGT come from the germline V gene. CDR3 length: 16 amino acids. The CDR3 coding sequence is TGTGCCAGCAGTTACTGGCGGATAGGAGACACCGGGGAGCTGTTTTTT. Translation gives CASSYWRIGDTGELFF.

This clonotype was detected a few times. V usage is TRBV12-3 or TRBV12-4 and J usage is TRBJ2-5; 7 bases are shared with TRBD2. V trimming: 7 bases; J trimming: 7 bases; junction bases outside the gene matches: 12. The CDR3 runs to 14 residues. CDR3 in amino acids: CASTLGAGEGTQYF. For the CDR3, the DNA is TGTGCCAGCACCCTTGGGGCGGGGGAGGGGACCCAGTACTTC.

Note on this clonotype: A much bigger clone sits one base away, suggesting this may be a read error. V is TRBV2 and J is TRBJ2-2; 13 bases are shared with TRBD2. The germline gives CDR1 SNHLY, CDR2 FYNNEI. CDR3 length equals 15 residues. CDR3 protein: CASNSLAGGPGELVF. The CDR3, as DNA: TGTGCCAGCAACTCACTAGCGGGGGGGCCCGGGGAGCTGGTTTTT.

In its sample, this clonotype was seen a few times. The CDR3 DNA follows: TGCAGCGGGGCAGGGGGCTGGGGGATGAACACTGAAGCTTTCTTT. It encodes CSGAGGWGMNTEAFF. This rearrangement joins TRBV29-1 to TRBJ1-1; TRBD1 aligns across 8 bases. J was trimmed by 0 bases and V by 7 bases; bases with no gene match: 10. This CDR3 region has 15 residues. CDR1 is SQVTM and CDR2 is ANQGSEA in the germline V gene.

V and J are TRBV29-1 and TRBJ1-2, with D uncertain. Germline assignment: CDR1 SQVTM and CDR2 ANQGSEA. The ends were cut back, 4 bases at V and 3 bases at J, with 12 bases in the middle. This CDR3 is 13 amino acids long. The CDR3 DNA is TGCAGCGTTGGGGCGGGAGTTGACTATGGCTACACCTTC. Translated, it gives CSVGAGVDYGYTF.

This clonotype was seen ten or more times. This chain connects TRBV5-1 to TRBJ2-3, with 9 nucleotides matching TRBD2. The germline CDR1 and CDR2 sequences are SGHRS and YFSETQ. The length of the CDR3 is 15 residues. The ends lost 2 bases at V and 0 bases at J; junction bases unmatched: 1. The CDR3 DNA reads as TGCGCCAGCAGCTTTACTAGCGGGAGCACAGATACGCAGTATTTT. Amino acids: CASSFTSGSTDTQYF.

In DNA form, the CDR3 reads TGTGCCAGCTCACCGGGGTTATCGAACATTCAGTACTTC. Translation gives CASSPGLSNIQYF. The chain carries TRBV18 and TRBJ2-4, with D uncertain. The CDR3 is 13 residues long. V was cut by 3 bases and J by 7 bases, with 10 bases left in between. In germline, CDR1 is KGHSH, CDR2 LQKENI.

This clonotype was observed a few times. The rearrangement joins TRBV15 to TRBJ2-2; 7 nucleotides align to TRBD1. This CDR3 comprises 17 residues. Germline loops: CDR1 LNHNV, CDR2 YYDKDF (reference sequence). Trimming cost V 5 bases and J 5 bases; bases outside gene matches: 14. The DNA of the CDR3 is TGTGCCACCAGCCGAAGCCGGGACAGCCTAAATACCGGGGAGCTGTTTTTT. It encodes CATSRSRDSLNTGELFF.

There are many counts of this clonotype. CDR3 sequence: CASSPARQGANQPQHF. The DNA for the CDR3 is TGTGCCAGCTCACCAGCCCGGCAGGGAGCTAATCAGCCCCAGCATTTT. This chain links TRBV18 with TRBJ1-5; D possibly corresponds to TRBD1 (5 bases). The CDR3 runs to 16 residues. Trimming left V 2 bases short and J 4 bases short, with 15 bases between. CDR1 and CDR2 from the germline V gene are KGHSH and LQKENI.

In its sample, this clonotype was seen many times. The V and J genes are TRBV6-1 and TRBJ2-2; D perhaps matches TRBD2 (6 bases). Between the trimmed V and J ends, which lost 6 bases and 4 bases, there was a span of 12 bases. The CDR3 runs 14 residues. CDR1 and CDR2 from the germline V gene are MNHNS and SASEGT. For the CDR3, the DNA is TGTGCCAGCAGCCCGACTAGAATCACCGGGGAGCTGTTTTTT. This gives the protein CASSPTRITGELFF.

The chain recombines TRBV5-1 with TRBJ1-1; no definite D call. This CDR3 has 15 amino acids. Germline assignment: CDR1 SGHRS and CDR2 YFSETQ. The V and J ends lost 2 bases and 1 base respectively, with 12 bases between them. CDR3 sequence reads: CASSLMAGGNTEAFF. In DNA, the CDR3 is TGCGCCAGCAGCTTAATGGCTGGCGGGAACACTGAAGCTTTCTTT.

This clonotype has only one observation. This clone may be a read error of a much larger clone one base away. The chain joins TRBV5-1 to TRBJ2-3; D may be TRBD1 (7 bases). Trimming stripped 2 bases from V and 6 bases from J, with 13 bases between. Germline V gives CDR1 SGHRS, CDR2 YFSETQ. The CDR3 length is 14 residues. The CDR3 DNA sequence: TGCGCCAGCAGCTTCGGGGGACAGAGCGATACGCAGTATTTT. Protein product: CASSFGGQSDTQYF.

This clonotype was counted a single time. A much larger clone lies one base from this, so it may be a read error. The chain combines TRBV12-3 or TRBV12-4 with TRBJ1-5, with D unresolved. The V end was cut by 5 bases, the J end by 7 bases, with 15 bases between. The CDR3 contains 14 residues. The CDR3 sequence: CASSLTEEGQPQHF. For the CDR3, the DNA is TGTGCCAGCAGTCTAACAGAGGAAGGGCAGCCCCAGCATTTT.

This clonotype turned up a few times. V usage is TRBV7-2 and J usage is TRBJ2-7, with 8 bases identical to TRBD2. This CDR3 spans 15 amino acids. The ends lost 5 bases at V and 2 bases at J; junction bases unmatched: 8. From germline, CDR1 is SGHTA and CDR2 FQGNSA. The CDR3 DNA reads as TGTGCCAGCAGCCGCTCGGGGGGGCCGCCCTACGAGCAGTACTTC. This gives the protein CASSRSGGPPYEQYF.

Details on this clonotype: A much larger clone differs by one base, so this may be a read error. V is TRBV28 and J is TRBJ2-1, with TRBD2 as a possible D gene (7 bases). The V end was cut by 5 bases, the J end by 8 bases, with 13 bases between. This CDR3 contains 13 residues. Germline CDR1 is MDHEN and CDR2 is SYDVKM. The CDR3: CASSGEGGHEQFF. As DNA, the CDR3 is TGTGCCAGCAGTGGCGAGGGGGGGCATGAGCAGTTCTTC.

This sequence joins TRBV7-9 and TRBJ1-6; no firm D call. Deletions cut 5 bases from V and 2 bases from J, with 10 bases between. The CDR3 extends over 15 amino acids. From germline, CDR1 is SEHNR and CDR2 FQNEAQ (reference sequence). The CDR3 bases are TGTGCCAGCAGCGTCGGGGATGCCTATAATTCACCCCTCCACTTT. Encoded protein: CASSVGDAYNSPLHF. The whole variable domain, filled in from reference TRBV7-9 and TRBJ1-6, reads DTGVSQNPRHKITKRGQNVTFRCDPISEHNRLYWYRQTLGQGPEFLTYFQNEAQLEKSRLLSDRFSAERPKGSFSTLEIQRTEQGDSAMYLCASSVGDAYNSPLHFGNGTRLTVT.

This clonotype was seen repeatedly, ten times or more. The chain employs TRBV5-6 and TRBJ2-3, with D maybe TRBD1 (5 bases). Trimming took off 7 bases at V and 6 bases at J, with 15 bases between the two ends. The germline V gene encodes CDR1 SGHDT and CDR2 YYEEEE. The CDR3 sequence is 13 residues long. The CDR3 spells CASCGARKDTQYF. For the CDR3, the DNA is TGTGCCAGCTGTGGGGCCAGGAAGGATACGCAGTATTTT.

This clonotype has at least ten counts. V is TRBV18 and J is TRBJ2-3; D possibly matches TRBD1 or TRBD2 (5 bases each). V was trimmed by 2 bases and J by 10 bases, leaving 10 bases between them. Germline V CDR1 and CDR2: KGHSH, LQKENI. This CDR3 comprises 12 residues. The CDR3 DNA follows: TGTGCCAGCTCACCAGACAGAGGGTCGCAGTATTTT. As protein: CASSPDRGSQYF.

The sample holds many counts of this clonotype. J is TRBJ2-1 and V is TRBV7-3; 8 bases match TRBD2. Germline trimming cut 0 bases from V and 9 bases from J; bases unmatched to any gene: 4. Germline lookup yields CDR1 SGHTA and CDR2 FQGTGA. This CDR3 has 14 residues. The DNA for the CDR3 is TGTGCCAGCAGCTTAACCAGCGGGGGAGGTGAGCAGTTCTTC. Its protein product is CASSLTSGGGEQFF.

This rearrangement joins TRBV7-2 to TRBJ2-3; 7 positions match TRBD2. J lost 5 bases, V lost 5 bases, and 16 bases had no gene match. The CDR3 length is 17 residues. CDR1 and CDR2 (germline): SGHTA, FQGNSA. The CDR3 bases are TGTGCCAGCAGCCCCCGTGTGCGAGCGGGGTTGGGAGATACGCAGTATTTT. Amino acid sequence: CASSPRVRAGLGDTQYF. The whole variable domain, remainder taken from reference TRBV7-2 and TRBJ2-3, is GAGVSQSPSNKVTEKGKDVELRCDPISGHTALYWYRQSLGQGLEFLIYFQGNSAPDKSGLPSDRFSAERTGGSVSTLTIQRTQQEDSAVYLCASSPRVRAGLGDTQYFGPGTRLTVL.

This chain's CDR3 is CASGLPTHRGRYEQYF. The CDR3 nucleotides are TGTGCTAGTGGTTTGCCAACCCACAGGGGACGGTACGAGCAGTACTTC. The chain employs TRBV12-5 and TRBJ2-7, with TRBD1 identical over 7 bases. The J segment lost 4 bases and the V segment lost 2 bases, leaving 11 bases of the junction unmatched. CDR3 length equals 16 residues. CDR1 and CDR2 (germline): LGHNT, FRNRAP.

This clonotype was observed at least ten times. The chain couples TRBV7-2 to TRBJ2-5, with TRBD1 identical over 9 bases. CDR3 length equals 15 residues. Germline loops: CDR1 SGHTA, CDR2 FQGNSA. V dropped 6 bases and J dropped 1; count of bases not matched to a gene: 6. The CDR3 nucleotides are TGTGCCAGCAGGTTACAGGGGGCCGGCCAAGAGACCCAGTACTTC. It yields the protein CASRLQGAGQETQYF.

This clonotype was seen at least ten times. This sequence joins TRBV6-5 and TRBJ1-1, with D unclear. Germline CDR1 MNHEY, CDR2 SVGAGI. This CDR3 is 12 amino acids long. V lost 6 bases and J lost 11, with 16 bases in between. CDR3 nucleotide sequence: TGTGCCAGCAGGGAGTCGACGAAGGGTGCTTTCTTT. This sequence encodes CASRESTKGAFF.

Comment on this clonotype: This may stem from a read error, because a much larger clone lies one nucleotide away. The chain carries TRBV20-1 and TRBJ2-5; no definite D call. The germline V and J ends were trimmed by 7 bases and 1 base, with 7 bases remaining between them. In germline, CDR1 is DFQATT, CDR2 SNEGSKA (reference sequence). The CDR3 consists of 11 residues. CDR3 in amino acids: CSVNRQETQYF. For the CDR3, the DNA is TGCAGTGTTAACCGCCAAGAGACCCAGTACTTC.

This clonotype was seen repeatedly, ten times or more. The chain joins TRBV2 to TRBJ2-7, with 9 bases fitting TRBD1. The V and J ends lost 5 bases and 4 bases, in that order; junction bases with no gene match: 6. The germline V gene has CDR1 SNHLY and CDR2 FYNNEI. CDR3 length: 14 residues. The CDR3 DNA reads as TGTGCCAGCAGTTCGTTTGGACAGGGGTACGAGCAGTACTTC. Amino acids: CASSSFGQGYEQYF.

This clonotype was detected ten times or more. The rearrangement uses TRBV4-2 and TRBJ2-3; 9 bases are a match to TRBD1. The CDR3 has 16 amino acids. Per the germline V gene, CDR1 is LGHNA and CDR2 is YNFKEQ. The V and J ends lost 3 bases and 2 bases, in that order; junction bases with no gene match: 6. CDR3 bases: TGTGCCAGCAGCCAGGACAGGGGTCCCTACACAGATACGCAGTATTTT. Translated, it gives CASSQDRGPYTDTQYF.